Listed below are T cell receptor beta chains from one sample, sequenced in a study of control samples from healthy donors and cancer patients. TCRdb's copy holds only in-frame clones and misses some; the assay was immunoSEQ multiplex PCR. The top ten clones hold under 2.5% of a sample with 55,000 to 85,000 clones, approximately 87% of them seen once. Sequencing was carried out using PBMCs. The receptors stem from a woman aged 45 to 65 with head and neck cancer. Both conserved end residues are part of each CDR3. A D gene is named only where the DNA matches it firmly. Some rows have no size entry. The others give once, few or many, or a class for an expanded clone.

cdr3_nt	cdr3_aa	clone_size	v_call	j_call	d_call
TGTGCCAGCAGCTCGGGGACTAGCGGGGGGGCAGGCCTGTACGAGCAGTACTTC	CASSSGTSGGAGLYEQYF	-	TRBV7-2	TRBJ2-7	TRBD2
TGTGCCAGCAGCCGACCTGCGGGAGGGGGCACAGATACGCAGTATTTT	CASSRPAGGGTDTQYF	-	TRBV27	TRBJ2-3	TRBD2
TGTGCCAGCAGTTTCGGTAGCCCCCCCCGGGCAGATACGCAGTATTTT	CASSFGSPPRADTQYF	once	TRBV27	TRBJ2-3	-
TGTGCCAGCACTTCGATAACGGGGGGGCAGAGCACAGATACGCAGTATTTT	CASTSITGGQSTDTQYF	few	TRBV27	TRBJ2-3	TRBD2
TGTGCCAGCAGTCCTGCTGGGGTCAGGCTTGGGAACGAGCAGTACTTC	CASSPAGVRLGNEQYF	-	TRBV27	TRBJ2-7	-
TGTGCCAGTGGCTTAGGCCGGCGGGCTTTCTTT	CASGLGRRAFF	-	TRBV6-6	TRBJ1-1	-
TGTGCCAGCAGCCATGAGACTAGTTACAATGAGCAGTTCTTC	CASSHETSYNEQFF	-	TRBV4-2	TRBJ2-1	-
TGTGCCAGCAGCTCAACCGGGACAGGGATCGACGAGCAGTACTTC	CASSSTGTGIDEQYF	-	TRBV7-3	TRBJ2-7	TRBD1
TGTGCCAGCAGTGGACAGTACCAAGAGACCCAGTACTTC	CASSGQYQETQYF	-	TRBV6-6	TRBJ2-5	-
TGCGCCAGCAGCTTGGTCCTAGCGGGGTCTTACAATGAGCAGTTCTTC	CASSLVLAGSYNEQFF	-	TRBV5-1	TRBJ2-1	TRBD2
TGTGCCAGCGGTAAGGCAGGAGGAAATTCACCCCTCCACTTT	CASGKAGGNSPLHF	once	TRBV6-5	TRBJ1-6	-
TGTGCCAGCAGCATACAGGGAGGAGGGCATCGGGAGCAGTTCTTC	CASSIQGGGHREQFF	-	TRBV11-1	TRBJ2-1	-
TGTGCCAGCAGCCAAGGCGGGACAGGGTTCTCCACCTTC	CASSQGGTGFSTF	-	TRBV3-1/TRBV3-2	TRBJ1-2	TRBD1
TGTGCCAGCAGCGTAGGGAGCGAGCCGTCGAAGCCCACCGGGGAGCTGTTTTTT	CASSVGSEPSKPTGELFF	-	TRBV9	TRBJ2-2	-
TGCGCCAGCAGCTTGGAGGGACAGGGGGCAAGTCGGGGCTGGAGCACCGGGGAGCTGTTTTTT	CASSLEGQGASRGWSTGELFF	-	TRBV5-1	TRBJ2-2	TRBD1
TGTGCCAGCAGCGAGGGACAGAATTCACCCCTCCACTTT	CASSEGQNSPLHF	-	TRBV3-1/TRBV3-2	TRBJ1-6	TRBD1
TGTGCCAGCAGCCACTTGGGGCTTCCAGAGACCCAGTACTTC	CASSHLGLPETQYF	-	TRBV7-3	TRBJ2-5	-
TGTGCCAGTAGTATGGGGACCGGACGGGGGGGTGAGACCCAGTACTTC	CASSMGTGRGGETQYF	-	TRBV19	TRBJ2-5	TRBD2
TGTGCCAGCAGCTTAGAGGGACGACAGGGAGAGGGCTACACCTTC	CASSLEGRQGEGYTF	-	TRBV7-8	TRBJ1-2	TRBD1
TGTGCCAGCAGCGCCCCTGAAAAACTGTTTTTT	CASSAPEKLFF	-	TRBV9	TRBJ1-4	-
TGTGCCAGCACCCCGGGCCCAACAACTAATGAAAAACTGTTTTTT	CASTPGPTTNEKLFF	-	TRBV5-4	TRBJ1-4	-
TGTGCCAGCAGCCCCCCGTATAGGGGGCGAGACTATGGCTACACCTTC	CASSPPYRGRDYGYTF	-	TRBV14	TRBJ1-2	TRBD1
TGCGCCAGCAGCCAAGGGGTCCGGGACGAGCAGTACTTC	CASSQGVRDEQYF	-	TRBV4-3	TRBJ2-7	-
TGTGCCATCTTTCAGCCGCCTGCGGGTGGCTACACCTTC	CAIFQPPAGGYTF	-	TRBV10-3	TRBJ1-2	-
TGTGCCAGCAAGTTTAACTATGGCTACACCTTC	CASKFNYGYTF	-	TRBV2	TRBJ1-2	-
TGTGCCAGCAGCGGGACTTCCTGGTCCCTTGGCGAGCAGTACTTC	CASSGTSWSLGEQYF	-	TRBV6-5	TRBJ2-7	-
TGTGCCAGCAGCAGAGCGACTAGCGGGGGGGCATCCGAGCAGTACTTC	CASSRATSGGASEQYF	-	TRBV21-1	TRBJ2-7	-
TGTGCCAGCAGCGTAGAAGCCCACGAGCGGGAGACCCAGTACTTC	CASSVEAHERETQYF	-	TRBV9	TRBJ2-5	-
TGTGCCAGCTCACCACTTGGCGGGGGAAACGTTGCAGATACGCAGTATTTT	CASSPLGGGNVADTQYF	-	TRBV18	TRBJ2-3	TRBD2
TGTGCCTGGAGTGACAGTCGTTTTAACTATGGCTACACCTTC	CAWSDSRFNYGYTF	-	TRBV30	TRBJ1-2	-
TGTGCCTGGAGAGGCCGCCGAGGGTCGGGGGGGAATGAAAAACTGTTTTTT	CAWRGRRGSGGNEKLFF	few	TRBV30	TRBJ1-4	-
TGTGCCAGCAGATTTCCTCCTAGTCAGCCCCAGCATTTT	CASRFPPSQPQHF	-	TRBV28	TRBJ1-5	-
TGTGCCAGCAGTTTATCCACACTCGAGGGGCAGCCCCAGCATTTT	CASSLSTLEGQPQHF	-	TRBV28	TRBJ1-5	-
TGTGCCACCAGCAGAGAGGGGGGAGCCTACGAGCAGTACTTC	CATSREGGAYEQYF	-	TRBV15	TRBJ2-7	-
TGTGCCACCAGTGAAGCGACAGGGCGCAGACTGTTTTTT	CATSEATGRRLFF	-	TRBV24-1	TRBJ1-4	TRBD1
TGTGCCTGGAACCAGGGACGCTACACCTTC	CAWNQGRYTF	-	TRBV30	TRBJ1-2	-
TGTGCCAGCAGCTTAGGGTGGGCGGCCGAGCAGTACTTC	CASSLGWAAEQYF	-	TRBV11-1	TRBJ2-7	-
TGCAGCGTTGAAGAAGGACCGACTAGCGGGGGGGCCATGGCCTACAATGAGCAGTTCTTC	CSVEEGPTSGGAMAYNEQFF	-	TRBV29-1	TRBJ2-1	TRBD2
TGCGCCAGCAGTCAAGGAGAGACCCAGTACTTC	CASSQGETQYF	-	TRBV10-2	TRBJ2-5	-
TGTGCCAGCAGTGCCCCGACAGGGAAAACGAACACTGAAGCTTTCTTT	CASSAPTGKTNTEAFF	-	TRBV2	TRBJ1-1	TRBD1
TGTGCCAGCAGCGTAGCAGGACAGTCCAATCAGCCCCAGCATTTT	CASSVAGQSNQPQHF	-	TRBV9	TRBJ1-5	-
TGTGCCAGCAGCTGGGGTGGGACTGGCTACAATGAGCAGTTCTTC	CASSWGGTGYNEQFF	-	TRBV11-2	TRBJ2-1	-